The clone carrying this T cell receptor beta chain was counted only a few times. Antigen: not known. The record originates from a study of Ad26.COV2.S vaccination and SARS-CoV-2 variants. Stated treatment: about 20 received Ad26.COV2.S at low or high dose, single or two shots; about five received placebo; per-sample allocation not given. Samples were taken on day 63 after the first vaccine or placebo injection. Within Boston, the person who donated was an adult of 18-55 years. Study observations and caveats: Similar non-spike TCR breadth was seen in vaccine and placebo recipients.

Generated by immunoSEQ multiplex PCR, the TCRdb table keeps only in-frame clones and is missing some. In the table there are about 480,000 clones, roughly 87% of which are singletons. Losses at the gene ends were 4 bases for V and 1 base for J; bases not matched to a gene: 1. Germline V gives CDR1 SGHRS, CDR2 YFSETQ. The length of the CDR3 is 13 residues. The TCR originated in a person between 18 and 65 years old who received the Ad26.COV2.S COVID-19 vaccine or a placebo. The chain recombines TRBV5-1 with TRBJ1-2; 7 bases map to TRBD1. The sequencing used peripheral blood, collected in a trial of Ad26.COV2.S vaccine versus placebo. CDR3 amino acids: CASSAGGNYGYTF. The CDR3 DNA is TGCGCCAGCAGCGCAGGGGGTAACTATGGCTACACCTTC.